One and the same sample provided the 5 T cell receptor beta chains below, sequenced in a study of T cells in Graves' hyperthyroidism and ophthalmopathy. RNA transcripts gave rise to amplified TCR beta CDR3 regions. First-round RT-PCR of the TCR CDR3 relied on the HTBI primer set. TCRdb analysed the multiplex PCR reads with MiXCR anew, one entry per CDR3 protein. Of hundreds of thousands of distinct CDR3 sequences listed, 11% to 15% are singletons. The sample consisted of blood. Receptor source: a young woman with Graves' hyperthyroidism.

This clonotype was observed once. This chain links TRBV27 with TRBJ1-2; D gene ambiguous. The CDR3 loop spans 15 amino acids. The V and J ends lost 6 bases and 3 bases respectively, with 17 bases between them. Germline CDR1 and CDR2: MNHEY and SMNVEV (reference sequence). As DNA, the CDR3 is TGTGCCAGCAGAGACCTGCGGACGAGCTACTATGGCTACACCTTC. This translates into CASRDLRTSYYGYTF.

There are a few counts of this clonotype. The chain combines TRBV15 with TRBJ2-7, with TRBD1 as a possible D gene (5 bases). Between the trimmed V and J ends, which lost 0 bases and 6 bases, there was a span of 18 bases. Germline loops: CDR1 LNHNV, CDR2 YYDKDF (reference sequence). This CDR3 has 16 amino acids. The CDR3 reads CATSRDSGLGLSEQYF. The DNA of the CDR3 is TGTGCCACCAGCAGAGATTCAGGGTTAGGGCTCTCCGAGCAGTACTTC.

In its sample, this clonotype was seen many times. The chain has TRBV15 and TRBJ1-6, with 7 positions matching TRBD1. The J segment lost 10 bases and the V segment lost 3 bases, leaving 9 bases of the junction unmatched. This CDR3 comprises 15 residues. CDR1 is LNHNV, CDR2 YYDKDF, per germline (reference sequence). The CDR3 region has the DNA TGTGCCACCAGCAGCCGTACAGGGGCTAGCTCACCCCTCCACTTT. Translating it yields CATSSRTGASSPLHF. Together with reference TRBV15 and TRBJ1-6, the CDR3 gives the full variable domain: DAMVIQNPRYQVTQFGKPVTLSCSQTLNHNVMYWYQQKSSQAPKLLFHYYDKDFNNEADTPDNFQSRRPNTSFCFLDIRSPGLGDTAMYLCATSSRTGASSPLHFGNGTRLTVT.

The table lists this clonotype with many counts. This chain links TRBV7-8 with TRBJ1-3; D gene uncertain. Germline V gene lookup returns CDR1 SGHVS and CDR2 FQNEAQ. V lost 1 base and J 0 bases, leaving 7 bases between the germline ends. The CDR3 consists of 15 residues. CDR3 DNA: TGTGCCAGCAGCTTAGTTGGGCCCTCTGGAAACACCATATATTTT. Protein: CASSLVGPSGNTIYF.

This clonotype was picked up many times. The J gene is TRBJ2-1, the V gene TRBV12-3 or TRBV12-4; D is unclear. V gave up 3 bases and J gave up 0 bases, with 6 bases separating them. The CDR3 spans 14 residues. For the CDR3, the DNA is TGTGCCAGCAGTTTTGTGGTCTCCTACAATGAGCAGTTCTTC. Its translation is CASSFVVSYNEQFF.